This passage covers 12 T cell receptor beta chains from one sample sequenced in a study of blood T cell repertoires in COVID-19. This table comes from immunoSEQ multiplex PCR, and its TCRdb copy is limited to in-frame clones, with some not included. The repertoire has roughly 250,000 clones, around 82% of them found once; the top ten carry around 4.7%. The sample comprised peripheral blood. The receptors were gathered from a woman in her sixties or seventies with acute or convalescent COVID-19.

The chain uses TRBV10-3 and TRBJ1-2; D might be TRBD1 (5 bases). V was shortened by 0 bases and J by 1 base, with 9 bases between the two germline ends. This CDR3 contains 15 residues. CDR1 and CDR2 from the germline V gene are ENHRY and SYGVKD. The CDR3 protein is CAISESAGYNYGYTF. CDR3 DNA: TGTGCCATCAGTGAGTCGGCAGGGTATAACTATGGCTACACCTTC.

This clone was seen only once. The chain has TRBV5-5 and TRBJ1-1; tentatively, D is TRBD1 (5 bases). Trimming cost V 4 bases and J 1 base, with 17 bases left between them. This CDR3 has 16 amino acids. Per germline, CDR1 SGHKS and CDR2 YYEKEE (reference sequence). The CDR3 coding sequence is TGTGCCAGCAGCATCGACGCACAGGTCGGGAACACTGAAGCTTTCTTT. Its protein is CASSIDAQVGNTEAFF.

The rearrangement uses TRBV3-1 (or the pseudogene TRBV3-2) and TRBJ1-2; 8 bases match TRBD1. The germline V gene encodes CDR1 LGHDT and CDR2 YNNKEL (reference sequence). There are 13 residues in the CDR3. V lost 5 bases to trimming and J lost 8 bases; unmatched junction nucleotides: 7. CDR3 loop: CASSERTGRGYTF. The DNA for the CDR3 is TGTGCCAGCAGCGAGAGGACAGGGAGGGGCTACACCTTC.

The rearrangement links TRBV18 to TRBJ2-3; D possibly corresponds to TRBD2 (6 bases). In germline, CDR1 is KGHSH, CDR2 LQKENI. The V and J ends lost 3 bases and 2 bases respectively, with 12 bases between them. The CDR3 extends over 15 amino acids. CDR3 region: CASSPRTTFTDTQYF. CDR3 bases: TGTGCCAGCTCACCCCGGACTACCTTCACAGATACGCAGTATTTT. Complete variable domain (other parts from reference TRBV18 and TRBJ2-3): NAGVMQNPRHLVRRRGQEARLRCSPMKGHSHVYWYRQLPEEGLKFMVYLQKENIIDESGMPKERFSAEFPKEGPSILRIQQVVRGDSAAYFCASSPRTTFTDTQYFGPGTRLTVL.

The DNA of the CDR3 is TGCGCCAGCAGCTTGATTTTCGGGGAAGGCTATGGCTACACCTTC. As protein: CASSLIFGEGYGYTF. The J gene is TRBJ1-2, the V gene TRBV5-1, with unresolved D. V was shortened by 1 base and J by 4 bases, with 14 bases between the two germline ends. CDR3 length equals 15 residues. CDR1 is SGHRS and CDR2 is YFSETQ in the germline V gene.

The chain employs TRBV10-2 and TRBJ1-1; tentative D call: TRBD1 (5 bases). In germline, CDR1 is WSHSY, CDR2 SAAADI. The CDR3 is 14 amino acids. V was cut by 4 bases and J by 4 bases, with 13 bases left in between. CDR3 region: CASSGGVRTTEAFF. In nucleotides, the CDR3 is TGCGCCAGCAGTGGGGGGGTTAGAACCACTGAAGCTTTCTTT.

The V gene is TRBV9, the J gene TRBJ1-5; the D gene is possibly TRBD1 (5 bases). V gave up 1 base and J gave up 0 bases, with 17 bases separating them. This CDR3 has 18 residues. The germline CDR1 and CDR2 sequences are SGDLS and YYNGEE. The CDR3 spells CASSVQGSPDLSNQPQHF. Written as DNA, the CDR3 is TGTGCCAGCAGCGTACAGGGCTCCCCGGACCTTAGCAATCAGCCCCAGCATTTT. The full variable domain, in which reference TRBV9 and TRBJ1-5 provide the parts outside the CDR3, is DSGVTQTPKHLITATGQRVTLRCSPRSGDLSVYWYQQSLDQGLQFLIQYYNGEERAKGNILERFSAQQFPDLHSELNLSSLELGDSALYFCASSVQGSPDLSNQPQHFGDGTRLSIL.

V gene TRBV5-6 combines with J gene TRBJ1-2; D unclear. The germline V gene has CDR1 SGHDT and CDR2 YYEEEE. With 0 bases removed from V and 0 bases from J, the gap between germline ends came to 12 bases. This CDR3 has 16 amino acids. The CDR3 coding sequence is TGTGCCAGCAGCTTGGGAGGGCCACGGACTAACTATGGCTACACCTTC. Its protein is CASSLGGPRTNYGYTF.

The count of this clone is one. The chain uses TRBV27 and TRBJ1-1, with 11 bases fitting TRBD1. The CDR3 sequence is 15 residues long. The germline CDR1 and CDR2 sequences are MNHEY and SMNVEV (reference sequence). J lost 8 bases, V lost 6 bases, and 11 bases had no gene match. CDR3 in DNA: TGTGCCAGCAGGCAAGGGACAGGGGGATTCGGAGAAGCTTTCTTT. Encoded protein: CASRQGTGGFGEAFF.

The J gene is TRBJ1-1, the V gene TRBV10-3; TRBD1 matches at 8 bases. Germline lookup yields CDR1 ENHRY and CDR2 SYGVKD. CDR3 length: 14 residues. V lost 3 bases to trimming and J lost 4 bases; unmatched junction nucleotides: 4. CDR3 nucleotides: TGTGCCATCAGTGATAACAGGGGGATCACTGAAGCTTTCTTT. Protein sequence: CAISDNRGITEAFF.

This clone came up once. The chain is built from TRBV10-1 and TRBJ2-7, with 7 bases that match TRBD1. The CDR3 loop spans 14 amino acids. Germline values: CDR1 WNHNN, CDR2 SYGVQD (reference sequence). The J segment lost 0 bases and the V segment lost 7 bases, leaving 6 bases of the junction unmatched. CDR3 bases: TGCGCCAGCAACTCCGGGACAGTCTCCTACGAGCAGTACTTC. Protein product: CASNSGTVSYEQYF.

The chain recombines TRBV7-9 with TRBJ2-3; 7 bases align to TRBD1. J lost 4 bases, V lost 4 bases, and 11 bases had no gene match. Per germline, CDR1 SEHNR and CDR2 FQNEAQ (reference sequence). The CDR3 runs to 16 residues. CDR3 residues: CASSYRRGLLADTQYF. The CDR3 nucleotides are TGTGCCAGCAGCTATAGAAGGGGGCTTCTCGCAGATACGCAGTATTTT.